This T cell receptor beta chain was obtained from a study of cytomegalovirus exposure and HLA in healthy donors. Study information: The same platform was used for the 100 to 150 validation repertoires and the roughly 600 first-cohort repertoires, a later analysis reported. Study-wide results and caveats: Many donors carried some public TCRs, although rarity characterized most TCR sequences. Reports described diagnosis of cytomegalovirus status by the classifier as highly specific and sensitive. Listed as cytomegalovirus-associated were more than 150 TCR beta chains.

The germline CDR1 and CDR2 sequences are MNHEY and SMNVEV (reference sequence). This CDR3 comprises 13 residues. Trimming took off 2 bases at V and 5 bases at J, with 9 bases between the two ends. As regards this clone: Its antigen is as yet unknown.

TCRdb's table, derived via immunoSEQ multiplex PCR, lists solely in-frame clones and lacks some. The sample has around 150,000 clones; 70% to 85% are singletons. The sequence came from a man aged 30 to 45 in good health and CMV-seropositive. V gene TRBV27 combines with J gene TRBJ1-1; D call uncertain. Sample: PBMCs. CDR3 DNA: TGTGCCAGCAGTTTAACGGGTCGAACTGAAGCTTTCTTT. Protein: CASSLTGRTEAFF.